This record covers a single T cell receptor beta chain. Losses at the gene ends were 4 bases for V and 7 bases for J; bases not matched to a gene: 8. The CDR3 is made up of 14 amino acids. Germline-derived CDR1 and CDR2 are SGHNT and YYREEE (reference sequence). This sample stems from a study of blood T cell repertoires in COVID-19. Study-level information: The samples span acute and convalescent COVID-19 from the United States, Italy and Spain.

TCRdb's table, derived via immunoSEQ multiplex PCR, lists solely in-frame clones and lacks some. The repertoire holds approximately 240,000 clones, with roughly 81% as singletons. The chain uses TRBV5-4 and TRBJ2-1, with TRBD1 matching over 7 bases. The clonotype comes from a man aged 45-65 years with acute or convalescent COVID-19. Sequenced sample: peripheral blood. CDR3 DNA: TGTGCCAGCAGCCCGGACAGGTCGGGTAATGAGCAGTTCTTC. Amino acids: CASSPDRSGNEQFF.